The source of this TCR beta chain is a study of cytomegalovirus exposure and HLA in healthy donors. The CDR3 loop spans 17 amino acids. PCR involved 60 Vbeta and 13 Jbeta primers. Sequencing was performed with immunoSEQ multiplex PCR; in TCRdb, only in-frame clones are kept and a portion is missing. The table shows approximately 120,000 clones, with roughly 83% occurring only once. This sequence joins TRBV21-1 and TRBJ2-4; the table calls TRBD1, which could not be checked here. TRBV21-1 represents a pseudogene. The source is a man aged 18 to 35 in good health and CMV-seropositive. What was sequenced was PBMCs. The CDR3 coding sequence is TGTGCCAGCAGCAAAGAGGCGCAGGGAAAGGACAAAAACATTCAGTACTTC. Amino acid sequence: CASSKEAQGKDKNIQYF.